Listed here are 9 T cell receptor beta chains from one sample, sequenced in a study of blood T cell repertoires in COVID-19. Sequenced by immunoSEQ multiplex PCR; TCRdb stores in-frame clones only, minus some. The table shows about 170,000 clones, with roughly 86% occurring only once. The sequenced material came from peripheral blood. These receptor sequences come from a man between 65 and 80 years old with acute or convalescent COVID-19.

The chain recombines TRBV28 with TRBJ2-7; D gene unclear. The ends were cut back, 6 bases at V and 4 bases at J, with 16 bases in the middle. This CDR3 spans 14 amino acids. In germline, CDR1 is MDHEN, CDR2 SYDVKM. The CDR3 sequence: CASSPIIGLYEQYF. For the CDR3, the DNA is TGTGCCAGCAGCCCTATTATCGGGTTGTACGAGCAGTACTTC.

This clone was found once. The J gene is TRBJ1-5, the V gene TRBV4-3; 7 bases match TRBD1. CDR3 length: 17 amino acids. Germline V gene data show CDR1 as LGHNA and CDR2 as YSLEER. Germline trimming cut 3 bases from V and 1 base from J; bases unmatched to any gene: 9. The CDR3 DNA reads as TGCGCCAGCAGCCAGTATGTCGACAGGGAGAGCAATCAGCCCCAGCATTTT. This sequence encodes CASSQYVDRESNQPQHF.

This clone was seen only a few times. This sequence joins TRBV7-3 and TRBJ1-1; D is possibly TRBD1 (5 bases). There are 12 residues in the CDR3. The germline CDR1 and CDR2 sequences are SGHTA and FQGTGA. V lost 6 bases and J 4 bases, leaving 9 bases between the germline ends. The CDR3 sequence is CASSEGATEAFF. CDR3 bases: TGTGCCAGCAGTGAAGGGGCCACTGAAGCTTTCTTT.

This chain joins TRBV4-2 and TRBJ1-6; 8 nucleotides line up with TRBD1. V dropped 0 bases and J dropped 9; count of bases not matched to a gene: 10. The germline V gene has CDR1 LGHNA and CDR2 YNFKEQ. CDR3 length: 17 residues. The CDR3 DNA sequence: TGTGCCAGCAGCCAAGAACAGGGGGTCGTGGGGTCTTCACCCCTCCACTTT. This translates into CASSQEQGVVGSSPLHF.

This chain uses TRBV12-5 with TRBJ1-3; possibly TRBD1 for D (6 bases). The CDR3 spans 18 residues. V dropped 0 bases and J dropped 2 bases, with 17 bases sitting between them. CDR1 is LGHNT, CDR2 FRNRAP, per germline. CDR3 residues: CASGLVERGGTPGNTIYF. The CDR3 DNA sequence: TGTGCTAGTGGTTTGGTAGAAAGGGGGGGAACCCCTGGAAACACCATATATTTT.

The chain joins TRBV2 to TRBJ2-5; D might be TRBD2 (5 bases). The V gene's germline CDR1 is SNHLY and CDR2 FYNNEI. The CDR3 loop spans 12 amino acids. Trimming left V 11 bases short and J 0 bases short, with 10 bases between. The CDR3 sequence is CAGRGYQETQYF. The CDR3 DNA reads TGTGCCGGACGAGGGTACCAAGAGACCCAGTACTTC.

The genes are TRBV5-1 and TRBJ2-5; 9 nucleotides line up with TRBD1. Per the germline V gene, CDR1 is SGHRS and CDR2 is YFSETQ. V lost 3 bases to trimming and J lost 5 bases; unmatched junction nucleotides: 5. The CDR3 has 14 amino acids. CDR3 in DNA: TGCGCCAGCAGCTGGGGTACAGGGGGCGAGACCCAGTACTTC. Protein product: CASSWGTGGETQYF.

This clone was detected once. The chain carries TRBV2 and TRBJ2-5; D is uncertain. CDR1 and CDR2 (germline): SNHLY, FYNNEI. Trimming shortened V by 7 bases and J by 5 bases, and 5 bases separated the two germline ends. The CDR3 is 10 amino acids. CDR3 sequence: CASKRETQYF. The CDR3 DNA sequence: TGTGCCAGCAAGAGGGAGACCCAGTACTTC.

This sequence joins TRBV3-1 (or the pseudogene TRBV3-2) and TRBJ1-4, with 7 bases lining up with TRBD1. CDR1 and CDR2 from the germline V gene are LGHDT and YNNKEL (reference sequence). This CDR3 contains 15 residues. V shed 2 bases and J 5 bases; nucleotides not matched to a gene: 5. In nucleotides, the CDR3 is TGTGCCAGCAGCCAAACGGGACAGCGAAATGAAAAACTGTTTTTT. It encodes CASSQTGQRNEKLFF.